The 22 T cell receptor beta chains listed next were all sequenced from one sample in a study of shared clonotypes between healthy human individuals. TCRdb's table, derived via immunoSEQ multiplex PCR, lists solely in-frame clones and lacks some. The data contain over 2 million clones, 92% of them singletons. Material for sequencing was naive CD4+ T cells from PBMCs. The sample's subset: CD45RA+ positively selected. Receptors were obtained from a man between 18 and 35 years old in good health. Some clones in this sample may be carry-over from other donors' samples.

The chain recombines TRBV2 with TRBJ1-5; no clear D. Per germline, CDR1 SNHLY and CDR2 FYNNEI. There are 14 residues in the CDR3. Trimming cost V 5 bases and J 3 bases, with 11 bases left between them. The CDR3 DNA sequence: TGTGCCAGCAGTTTCCTTAGACCCAATCAGCCCCAGCATTTT. Translation: CASSFLRPNQPQHF.

This chain uses TRBV30 with TRBJ1-4, with no clear D. The CDR3 loop spans 15 amino acids. Germline assignment: CDR1 GTSNPN and CDR2 SVGIG (reference sequence). V lost 3 bases to trimming and J lost 4 bases, with 15 bases between them. The CDR3 DNA is TGTGCCTGGAGGGGGTTTCTGGCAGTTAATGAAAAACTGTTTTTT. Protein: CAWRGFLAVNEKLFF.

A single count supports this clone. For the CDR3, the DNA is TGCGCCAGCAGCGTCAAGACGGATCCGCGATACAATGAGCAGTTCTTC. Translation: CASSVKTDPRYNEQFF. This sequence joins TRBV4-1 and TRBJ2-1; D unclear. V was cut by 5 bases and J by 4 bases, with 18 bases left in between. This CDR3 is 16 amino acids long. CDR1 MGHRA and CDR2 YSYEKL come from the germline V gene.

This clone was seen a few times. This chain uses TRBV2 with TRBJ1-1, with TRBD1 as a possible D gene (5 bases). The CDR3 loop spans 14 amino acids. The germline V and J ends were trimmed by 4 bases and 4 bases, with 13 bases remaining between them. Per germline, CDR1 SNHLY and CDR2 FYNNEI. DNA of the CDR3: TGTGCCAGCAGTGTGAAGGGCGGGGGCACTGAAGCTTTCTTT. It encodes CASSVKGGGTEAFF.

The V gene is TRBV5-5, the J gene TRBJ1-2; D is perhaps TRBD1 (5 bases). V gave up 2 bases and J gave up 0 bases, with 11 bases separating them. The CDR3 is 15 residues long. In germline, CDR1 is SGHKS, CDR2 YYEKEE (reference sequence). The CDR3 nucleotides read TGTGCCAGCAGCTTTGCCCAGGGCACTAACTATGGCTACACCTTC. Amino acid sequence: CASSFAQGTNYGYTF. The variable domain in full, completed from reference TRBV5-5 and TRBJ1-2, reads DAGVTQSPTHLIKTRGQQVTLRCSPISGHKSVSWYQQVLGQGPQFIFQYYEKEERGRGNFPDRFSARQFPNYSSELNVNALLLGDSALYLCASSFAQGTNYGYTFGSGTRLTVV.

The chain recombines TRBV5-1 with TRBJ2-7; no reliable D call. Germline CDR1 reads SGHRS; CDR2 reads YFSETQ. The V end lost 0 bases, the J end lost 3 bases, and 13 bases lay between the germline ends. CDR3 length: 15 amino acids. This CDR3 reads CASSLGGLDGYEQYF. CDR3 sequence (DNA): TGCGCCAGCAGCTTGGGTGGGCTGGACGGCTACGAGCAGTACTTC. Looking up the rest from reference TRBV5-1 and TRBJ2-7 gives the full variable domain: KAGVTQTPRYLIKTRGQQVTLSCSPISGHRSVSWYQQTPGQGLQFLFEYFSETQRNKGNFPGRFSGRQFSNSRSEMNVSTLELGDSALYLCASSLGGLDGYEQYFGPGTRLTVT.

Points on this clone: Different DNA sequences within this sample yield the same CDR3. J is TRBJ2-3 and V is TRBV28; D remains unclear. The CDR3 length is 14 residues. CDR1 is MDHEN, CDR2 SYDVKM, per germline. Trimming removed 6 bases at V and 0 bases at J, with 10 bases between. The CDR3 region is CASSLPDSTDTQYF. CDR3 coding DNA: TGTGCCAGCAGCCTCCCGGACAGCACAGATACGCAGTATTTT.

The chain links TRBV6-5 to TRBJ2-7; 9 bases are shared with TRBD1. Trimming removed 5 bases from V and 4 bases from J; junction bases left unmatched: 9. Germline V lookup: CDR1 MNHEY, CDR2 SVGAGI. The length of the CDR3 is 15 residues. The chain's CDR3 is CASSTSGTGYYEQYF. CDR3 nucleotide sequence: TGTGCCAGCAGTACGTCCGGGACAGGGTATTACGAGCAGTACTTC.

This chain joins TRBV7-9 and TRBJ2-1, with 7 bases matching TRBD2. With V trimmed by 6 bases and J by 15 bases, 14 bases remained unmatched. This CDR3 is built from 13 residues. Germline CDR1 reads SEHNR; CDR2 reads FQNEAQ (reference sequence). CDR3 bases: TGTGCCAGCAGGCCTGACGGCGGGAGACTCTGGTTCTTC. This gives the protein CASRPDGGRLWFF.

Regarding this clone: The same CDR3 is also encoded by other DNA sequences in this sample. The J gene is TRBJ1-2, the V gene TRBV7-9, with a tentative D call TRBD1 (6 bases). Trimming took off 2 bases at V and 2 bases at J, with 6 bases between the two ends. The CDR3 loop spans 13 amino acids. Germline V gives CDR1 SEHNR, CDR2 FQNEAQ (reference sequence). Here the CDR3 DNA reads TGTGCCAGCAGCTTACAGGGGAACTATGGCTACACCTTC. Amino acids: CASSLQGNYGYTF.

The chain joins TRBV30 to TRBJ2-5; D remains ambiguous. CDR1 is GTSNPN and CDR2 is SVGIG in the germline V gene (reference sequence). Trimming took off 3 bases at V and 5 bases at J, with 13 bases between the two ends. The CDR3 extends over 13 amino acids. CDR3 sequence: CAWSVTVGETQYF. The DNA of the CDR3 is TGTGCCTGGAGCGTCACGGTAGGCGAGACCCAGTACTTC.

The V and J genes are TRBV19 and TRBJ2-2, with D possibly TRBD1 on 5 matching bases. Germline lookup yields CDR1 LNHDA and CDR2 SQIVND (reference sequence). The ends were cut back, 7 bases at V and 2 bases at J, with 17 bases in the middle. This CDR3 comprises 16 residues. This chain's CDR3 is CASILSPGYNTGELFF. DNA for the CDR3: TGTGCCAGTATCCTAAGCCCAGGGTATAACACCGGGGAGCTGTTTTTT.

As for this clone: The same CDR3 can be traced to other DNA sequences in this sample. The chain recombines TRBV6-5 with TRBJ2-7, with 7 bases matching TRBD1. The V gene end was trimmed by 2 bases and the J gene end by 2 bases; junction bases not matched to a gene: 3. The CDR3 contains 14 residues. The germline CDR1 and CDR2 sequences are MNHEY and SVGAGI. The CDR3, as DNA: TGTGCCAGCAGTTACCGACAGGGCCCCTACGAGCAGTACTTC. Amino acids: CASSYRQGPYEQYF.

The chain employs TRBV28 and TRBJ1-2; D gene uncertain. Trimming shortened V by 2 bases and J by 6 bases, and 7 bases separated the two germline ends. Germline values: CDR1 MDHEN, CDR2 SYDVKM. There are 12 residues in the CDR3. CDR3 coding DNA: TGTGCCAGCAGTTTACAATGGAATGGCTACACCTTC. Amino acids: CASSLQWNGYTF.

The chain recombines TRBV2 with TRBJ1-5, with D maybe TRBD1 (6 bases). There are 14 residues in the CDR3. The germline V and J ends were trimmed by 6 bases and 7 bases, with 16 bases remaining between them. Germline V gene lookup returns CDR1 SNHLY and CDR2 FYNNEI. CDR3 loop: CASSPAGGRQPQHF. The CDR3 nucleotides are TGTGCCAGCAGCCCGGCCGGGGGCCGACAGCCCCAGCATTTT.

The chain has TRBV5-1 and TRBJ2-7, with 11 bases matching TRBD2. V was pared by 2 bases and J by 4 bases, with 2 bases of the junction left unmatched. Germline V gene sequence: CDR1 SGHRS, CDR2 YFSETQ. This CDR3 region has 14 residues. The CDR3 DNA is TGCGCCAGCAGCTTTAGCGGGAGGGATTACGAGCAGTACTTC. The encoded protein is CASSFSGRDYEQYF.

This clone was counted between two and nine times. Other DNA sequences within the sample encode an identical CDR3. The V and J genes are TRBV9 and TRBJ2-5; maybe TRBD2 (5 bases). V was trimmed by 0 bases and J by 4 bases, leaving 7 bases between them. Looked up from germline, CDR1 is SGDLS and CDR2 is YYNGEE. CDR3 size: 13 residues. The chain's CDR3 is CASSVGGRETQYF. In DNA form, the CDR3 reads TGTGCCAGCAGCGTAGGAGGGCGAGAGACCCAGTACTTC.

The rearrangement uses TRBV2 and TRBJ1-1; D is possibly TRBD1 (5 bases). In germline, CDR1 is SNHLY, CDR2 FYNNEI. The CDR3 extends over 14 amino acids. V was shortened by 6 bases and J by 5 bases, with 16 bases between the two germline ends. The CDR3 here is CASSIGQGKTEAFF. Written as DNA, the CDR3 is TGTGCCAGCAGCATAGGGCAGGGCAAAACTGAAGCTTTCTTT.

The rearrangement joins TRBV2 to TRBJ1-3; weak D call: TRBD1 (6 bases). The CDR3 has 15 amino acids. CDR1 and CDR2 from the germline V gene are SNHLY and FYNNEI. Trimming cost V 7 bases and J 0 bases, with 13 bases left between them. CDR3 nucleotides: TGTGCCAGCACACAACAGGGCCCCTCTGGAAACACCATATATTTT. It translates to CASTQQGPSGNTIYF.

The chain links TRBV5-1 to TRBJ1-1, with a tentative D call TRBD1 (6 bases). This CDR3 region has 15 residues. CDR1 is SGHRS and CDR2 is YFSETQ in the germline V gene. Trimming stripped 3 bases from V and 6 bases from J, with 18 bases between. The CDR3 loop is CASSSLGGAVAEAFF. CDR3 sequence (DNA): TGCGCCAGCAGCTCCTTGGGGGGCGCGGTCGCTGAAGCTTTCTTT.

The J gene is TRBJ2-7, the V gene TRBV7-9, with 8 bases aligning to TRBD1. The V and J ends lost 1 base and 6 bases, in that order; junction bases with no gene match: 5. Germline V gene data show CDR1 as SEHNR and CDR2 as FQNEAQ (reference sequence). The length of the CDR3 is 14 residues. The CDR3 coding sequence is TGTGCCAGCAGCTTAGGCCGGACAGGGAGCGAGCAGTACTTC. Residues: CASSLGRTGSEQYF.

V and J are TRBV7-9 and TRBJ1-5; D gene uncertain. The CDR3 is made up of 14 amino acids. CDR1 and CDR2 (germline): SEHNR, FQNEAQ (reference sequence). The V gene lost 5 bases and the J gene lost 3 bases, with 11 bases spanning the gap. This chain's CDR3 is CASSPRNDNQPQHF. The CDR3 coding sequence is TGTGCCAGCAGCCCTCGGAACGACAATCAGCCCCAGCATTTT.